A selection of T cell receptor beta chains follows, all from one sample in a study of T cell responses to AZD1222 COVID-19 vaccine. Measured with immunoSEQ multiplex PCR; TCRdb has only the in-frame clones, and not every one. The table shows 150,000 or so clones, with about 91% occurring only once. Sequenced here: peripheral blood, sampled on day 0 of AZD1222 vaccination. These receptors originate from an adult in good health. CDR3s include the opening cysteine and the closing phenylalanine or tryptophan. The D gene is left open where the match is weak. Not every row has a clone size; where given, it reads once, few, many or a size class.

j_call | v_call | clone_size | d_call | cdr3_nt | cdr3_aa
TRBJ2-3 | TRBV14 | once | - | TGTGCCAGCAGCCAGTGGCGTACTAGCACAGATACGCAGTATTTT | CASSQWRTSTDTQYF
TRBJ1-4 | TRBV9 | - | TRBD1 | TGTGCCAGCAGCGCCCCGGGACAGGGGGTTGAAAAACTGTTTTTT | CASSAPGQGVEKLFF
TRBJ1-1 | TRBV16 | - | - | TGTGCCAGCATCCCTGCCACAGAGAAAGAAGCTTTCTTT | CASIPATEKEAFF
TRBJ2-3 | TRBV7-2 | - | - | TGTGCCAGCAGCTTAGCTGGATTCCACACAGATACGCAGTATTTT | CASSLAGFHTDTQYF
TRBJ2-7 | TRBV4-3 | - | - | TGCGCCAGCAGCCAAGAGGCAGGACCATTTCCAGGCTACGAGCAGTACTTC | CASSQEAGPFPGYEQYF
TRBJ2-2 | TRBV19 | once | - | TGTGCCAGTAGTAGAAAAGGGGTCCCCGGGGAGCTGTTTTTT | CASSRKGVPGELFF
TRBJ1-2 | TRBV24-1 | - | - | TGTGCCACCAGTGATTTGATTGGGGATGGCTACACCTTC | CATSDLIGDGYTF
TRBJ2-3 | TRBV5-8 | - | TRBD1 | TGTGCCAGCAGCACTGGACAGGGCAGCACAGATACGCAGTATTTT | CASSTGQGSTDTQYF
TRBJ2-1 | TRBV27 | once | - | TGTGCCAGCAGTTTTAGGGCAACCTCCGCCTACAATGAGCAGTTCTTC | CASSFRATSAYNEQFF
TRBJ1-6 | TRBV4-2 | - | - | TGTGCCAGCAGCCCCAGCCAGGGGTTCCCACCCCTCCACTTT | CASSPSQGFPPLHF
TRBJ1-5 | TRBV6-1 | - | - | TGTGCCAGCAGTGATGAAGGGGACCAGCCCCAGCATTTT | CASSDEGDQPQHF
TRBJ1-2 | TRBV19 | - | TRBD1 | TGTGCCAGTACCCCAGGACAGGGAAATAACTATGGCTACACCTTC | CASTPGQGNNYGYTF
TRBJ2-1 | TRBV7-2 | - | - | TGTGCCAGCAGCCCGCGGCGGGCCGGGACGTATGATGAGCAGTTCTTC | CASSPRRAGTYDEQFF
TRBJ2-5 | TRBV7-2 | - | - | TGTGCCAGCAGCGCACAAGAGACCCAGTACTTC | CASSAQETQYF
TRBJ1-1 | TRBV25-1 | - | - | TGTGCCAGCAGCAGACGGGGGGCCTGGGGAACTGAAGCTTTCTTT | CASSRRGAWGTEAFF
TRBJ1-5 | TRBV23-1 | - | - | TGCGCCAGCAGTCAATGGGAAGTCCGCAATCAGCCCCAGCATTTT | CASSQWEVRNQPQHF
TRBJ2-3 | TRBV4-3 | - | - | TGCGCCAGCAGCCAAGATGGAAGGGCAGATACGCAGTATTTT | CASSQDGRADTQYF
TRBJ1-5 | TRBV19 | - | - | TGTGCCAGTACCTCATGGGGAGATGGACGGGATTATAGCAATCAGCCCCAGCATTTT | CASTSWGDGRDYSNQPQHF
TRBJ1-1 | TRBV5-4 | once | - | TGTGCCAGCAGGGAATGGGGGGGGACTGAAGCTTTCTTT | CASREWGGTEAFF
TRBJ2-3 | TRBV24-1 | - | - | TGTGCCACCAGTGATTTGTCAGATACGCAGTATTTT | CATSDLSDTQYF
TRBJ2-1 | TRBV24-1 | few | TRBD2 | TGTGCCACCAGTGATTCGGGGCTATTAAGCGGGGATAATGAGCAGTTCTTC | CATSDSGLLSGDNEQFF